This T cell receptor (beta chain) was found in a study of cytomegalovirus exposure and HLA in healthy donors. In the case of this clone: One end of the junction does not line up with germline, which may come from a read error.

In germline, CDR1 is SGHRS, CDR2 YFSETQ. The length of the CDR3 is 12 residues. PCR primers comprised 60 Vbeta and 13 Jbeta primers. Clones were sequenced by immunoSEQ multiplex PCR, and TCRdb holds only the in-frame ones, with some missing. The sample yields 140,000 to 150,000 clones, roughly 80% seen once. As for the donors, each was a healthy bone marrow donor. Sequences were obtained from PBMCs. The TCR comes from a man in his forties or fifties in good health and CMV-seropositive. The chain joins TRBV5-1 to TRBJ2-7; no clear D. CDR3 region: CASSLAYAEQYF. CDR3 coding DNA: TGTGCCAGCAGCTTGGCCTATGCCGAGCAGTACTTC.